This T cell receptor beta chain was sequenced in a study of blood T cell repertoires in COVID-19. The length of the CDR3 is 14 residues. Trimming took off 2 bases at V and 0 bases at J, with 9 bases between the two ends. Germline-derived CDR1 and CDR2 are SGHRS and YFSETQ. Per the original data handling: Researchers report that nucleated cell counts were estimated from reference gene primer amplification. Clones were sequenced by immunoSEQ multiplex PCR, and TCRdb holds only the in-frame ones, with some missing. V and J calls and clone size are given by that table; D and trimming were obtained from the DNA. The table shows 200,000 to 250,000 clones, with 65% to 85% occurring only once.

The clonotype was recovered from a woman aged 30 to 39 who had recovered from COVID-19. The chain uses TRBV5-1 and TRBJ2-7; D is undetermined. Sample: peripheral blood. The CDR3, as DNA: TGCGCCAGCAGCTTCGGTCCGAGCTCCTACGAGCAGTACTTC. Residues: CASSFGPSSYEQYF.